This TCR beta chain was retrieved from a study of T cell repertoires in cytomegalovirus infection. As for the study in general: It was recently identified HLA-C-restricted and well-studied HLA-B-restricted CMV epitopes that the study used. Through public TCR beta signatures, both CMV infection and matching HLA type were indicated.

TCRdb fed the reads into MiXCR, producing one record per CDR3 protein. Here the sample spans roughly 90,000 distinct CDR3 sequences, less than 30% being singletons. General study points: Frequencies of public TCR beta families were cumulated, and this identified carriers of CMV plus the relevant HLA. Dominant in the ex vivo response were TCR beta clonotypes restricted by HLA-C and specific for CMV.

Regarding this clonotype: Its antigen remains unknown.

This TCR came from a human donor in good health (CMV status not recorded). Some clones in this sample may be carry-over from other donors' samples. Sequencing was performed on CD8+ T cells from cultured PBMCs, taken from culture after CMV antigen stimulation.

CDR3 residues: CASSPGQSTDTQYF. The CDR3 DNA sequence: TGTGCCAGCAGCCCGGGACAATCGACAGATACGCAGTATTTT. The V and J genes are TRBV2 and TRBJ2-3; possible D gene TRBD1, 6 bases. This CDR3 is 14 amino acids long. V was cut by 6 bases and J by 3 bases, with 13 bases left in between. Germline V gene sequence: CDR1 SNHLY, CDR2 FYNNEI.